The 25 T cell receptor beta chains below were found in one sample sequenced in a study of identical twins. TCRdb used MiXCR to reprocess the 5' RACE reads, holding one entry per CDR3 protein. Of about 470,000 distinct CDR3 sequences in the sample, 24% were seen once. This same sample was also part of a study on T cells expressing NK-cell markers.

Sequenced material: CD4+ T cells sorted from blood. The source is a woman aged 18 to 35 in good health.

This chain's CDR3 is CASSSSSGSSTEQFF. CDR3 nucleotide sequence: TGTGCCAGCAGTTCTAGTAGCGGGAGTTCGACTGAGCAGTTCTTC. The chain recombines TRBV12-3 or TRBV12-4 with TRBJ2-1; 9 positions agree with TRBD2. CDR3 length: 15 residues. V was pared by 4 bases and J by 9 bases, with 10 bases of the junction left unmatched.

The rearrangement links TRBV29-1 to TRBJ2-3, with D possibly matching TRBD2 (6 bases). Trimming removed 7 bases at V and 1 base at J, with 12 bases between. This CDR3 comprises 13 residues. Germline V gene data show CDR1 as SQVTM and CDR2 as ANQGSEA. CDR3 sequence: CSAAWRGTDTQYF. CDR3 sequence (DNA): TGCAGCGCCGCGTGGAGGGGCACAGATACGCAGTATTTT.

The chain recombines TRBV5-1 with TRBJ2-1; 7 bases fit TRBD2. This CDR3 is 17 amino acids long. V was pared by 6 bases and J by 6 bases, with 18 bases of the junction left unmatched. Germline CDR1 reads SGHRS; CDR2 reads YFSETQ. The CDR3 sequence: CASTRDWDYRRVNEQFF. Here the CDR3 DNA reads TGCGCCAGCACCAGAGACTGGGACTACCGCAGGGTCAATGAGCAGTTCTTC. The whole variable domain, remainder taken from reference TRBV5-1 and TRBJ2-1, is KAGVTQTPRYLIKTRGQQVTLSCSPISGHRSVSWYQQTPGQGLQFLFEYFSETQRNKGNFPGRFSGRQFSNSRSEMNVSTLELGDSALYLCASTRDWDYRRVNEQFFGPGTRLTVL.

V usage is TRBV6-1 and J usage is TRBJ2-3, with TRBD1 matching 12 bases. This CDR3 has 14 residues. The V gene's germline CDR1 is MNHNS and CDR2 SASEGT. V was pared by 10 bases and J by 5 bases, with 7 bases of the junction left unmatched. This CDR3 is CATWDRGQGDTQYF. Here the CDR3 DNA reads TGTGCCACCTGGGACAGGGGGCAGGGAGATACGCAGTATTTT.

The chain recombines TRBV2 with TRBJ2-7, with D perhaps assigned TRBD1 or TRBD2 (5 bases each). This CDR3 has 14 residues. V was pared by 8 bases and J by 4 bases, with 18 bases between. Germline CDR1 and CDR2: SNHLY and FYNNEI. CDR3 sequence (DNA): TGTGCCAGCTCCCGGGACCATAAGAGGTACGAGCAGTACTTC. It encodes CASSRDHKRYEQYF.

The chain employs TRBV12-3 or TRBV12-4 and TRBJ1-1; TRBD1 is a possible D gene (5 bases). CDR3 length equals 13 residues. V was trimmed by 1 base and J by 7 bases, leaving 10 bases between them. The CDR3 DNA follows: TGTGCCAGCAGTTTAGTCCAGGGCATTGAAGCTTTCTTT. The encoded protein is CASSLVQGIEAFF.

CDR3: CASSLRAAQETQYF. The CDR3 DNA is TGTGCCAGCAGCTTAAGGGCAGCTCAAGAGACCCAGTACTTC. This chain links TRBV7-9 with TRBJ2-5; D call uncertain. Trimming took 2 bases from V and 2 from J, leaving 9 bases between them. Germline CDR1 is SEHNR and CDR2 is FQNEAQ (reference sequence). The CDR3 loop spans 14 amino acids. Variable domain in full (rest from reference TRBV7-9 and TRBJ2-5): DTGVSQNPRHKITKRGQNVTFRCDPISEHNRLYWYRQTLGQGPEFLTYFQNEAQLEKSRLLSDRFSAERPKGSFSTLEIQRTEQGDSAMYLCASSLRAAQETQYFGPGTRLLVL.

The chain carries TRBV5-1 and TRBJ2-5; 9 positions match TRBD1. The V and J ends lost 0 bases and 3 bases, in that order; junction bases with no gene match: 6. Germline CDR1 is SGHRS and CDR2 is YFSETQ. The CDR3 has 16 amino acids. CDR3 residues: CASSLGGTGMEETQYF. CDR3 nucleotides: TGCGCCAGCAGCTTGGGAGGGACAGGGATGGAAGAGACCCAGTACTTC.

The chain couples TRBV29-1 to TRBJ2-5; D is possibly TRBD1 or TRBD2 (5 bases each). Deletions cut 6 bases from V and 5 bases from J, with 16 bases between. Per the germline V gene, CDR1 is SQVTM and CDR2 is ANQGSEA. CDR3 length equals 13 residues. The CDR3 sequence is CSVGQSSGETQYF. CDR3 coding DNA: TGCAGCGTCGGACAATCCTCGGGGGAGACCCAGTACTTC.

The table lists this clonotype with many counts. V and J are TRBV7-8 and TRBJ1-1; 8 bases are a match to TRBD1. This CDR3 region has 14 residues. From germline, CDR1 is SGHVS and CDR2 FQNEAQ. V lost 8 bases, J lost 0 bases, and 5 bases stayed unmatched. CDR3 sequence: CASGRQGMNTEAFF. CDR3 nucleotides: TGTGCCAGCGGACGACAGGGGATGAACACTGAAGCTTTCTTT.

The J gene is TRBJ2-1, the V gene TRBV20-1; no firm D call. Germline loops: CDR1 DFQATT, CDR2 SNEGSKA (reference sequence). This CDR3 contains 14 residues. V was cut by 3 bases and J by 2 bases, with 11 bases left in between. CDR3 sequence: CSASAVGPYNEQFF. Here the CDR3 DNA reads TGCAGTGCTAGTGCAGTAGGACCCTACAATGAGCAGTTCTTC.

This clonotype was detected many times. J is TRBJ1-1 and V is TRBV29-1; D call uncertain. CDR3 length equals 12 residues. Germline V gene lookup returns CDR1 SQVTM and CDR2 ANQGSEA. Trimming pared 1 base from V and 11 bases from J, leaving 14 bases between. CDR3 in amino acids: CSVEALNLGAFF. The CDR3 coding sequence is TGCAGCGTTGAAGCCTTAAACCTAGGGGCTTTCTTT.

This clonotype has only a few counts. The rearrangement joins TRBV5-1 to TRBJ2-7, with D unclear. Germline CDR1 reads SGHRS; CDR2 reads YFSETQ. The CDR3 consists of 15 residues. Between the trimmed V and J ends, which lost 5 bases and 1 base, there was a span of 16 bases. The CDR3 is CASSPDFPSSYEQYF. The CDR3 nucleotides read TGCGCCAGCAGTCCAGACTTCCCAAGTTCCTACGAGCAGTACTTC. Full variable domain (rest looked up from reference TRBV5-1 and TRBJ2-7): KAGVTQTPRYLIKTRGQQVTLSCSPISGHRSVSWYQQTPGQGLQFLFEYFSETQRNKGNFPGRFSGRQFSNSRSEMNVSTLELGDSALYLCASSPDFPSSYEQYFGPGTRLTVT.

This clonotype was seen repeatedly, ten times or more. V is TRBV12-3 or TRBV12-4 and J is TRBJ2-1; tentative D call: TRBD2 (7 bases). V lost 5 bases and J 3 bases, leaving 17 bases between the germline ends. The CDR3 length is 16 residues. The DNA for the CDR3 is TGTGCCAGCAGTGGGGGAGGGGGAAGCAGCTACAATGAGCAGTTCTTC. It encodes CASSGGGGSSYNEQFF.

There are a few counts of this clonotype. The V and J genes are TRBV12-3 or TRBV12-4 and TRBJ1-5, with 8 positions matching TRBD1. The CDR3 runs 16 residues. The V and J ends lost 3 bases and 4 bases, in that order; junction bases with no gene match: 8. CDR3 DNA: TGTGCCAGCAGTTTCAGGCAGGGGGCGCAGAATCAGCCCCAGCATTTT. As protein: CASSFRQGAQNQPQHF.

This clonotype was seen a few times. The V and J genes are TRBV7-2 and TRBJ2-1, with D unresolved. V lost 1 base and J lost 0, with 7 bases in between. Germline loops: CDR1 SGHTA, CDR2 FQGNSA. The CDR3 loop spans 15 amino acids. CDR3 sequence reads: CASSLGAISYNEQFF. The CDR3 nucleotides read TGTGCCAGCAGCTTAGGGGCAATCTCCTACAATGAGCAGTTCTTC.

This CDR3 reads CSAPSRGLYNEQFF. The DNA for the CDR3 is TGCAGTGCCCCCTCCAGGGGGCTCTACAATGAGCAGTTCTTC. J is TRBJ2-1 and V is TRBV20-1; 8 bases are a match to TRBD1. The CDR3 is 14 amino acids. Germline V gene sequence: CDR1 DFQATT, CDR2 SNEGSKA (reference sequence). V lost 6 bases and J lost 3; bases outside the gene matches: 7.

This clonotype was counted many times. The chain carries TRBV20-1 and TRBJ2-1, with a tentative D call TRBD2 (7 bases). Trimming left V 3 bases short and J 5 bases short, with 14 bases between. This CDR3 is built from 14 residues. CDR1 DFQATT and CDR2 SNEGSKA come from the germline V gene (reference sequence). CDR3 in amino acids: CSASRGGLNNEQFF. The CDR3 bases are TGCAGTGCTAGTAGGGGGGGCCTGAACAATGAGCAGTTCTTC.

The gene calls are TRBV12-5 and TRBJ2-1, with TRBD2 identical over 10 bases. The V gene's germline CDR1 is LGHNT and CDR2 FRNRAP. V dropped 4 bases and J dropped 6; count of bases not matched to a gene: 6. This CDR3 spans 15 amino acids. For the CDR3, the DNA is TGTGCTAGTGGTTCACTACGGACTAGCGGCAATGAGCAGTTCTTC. This encodes CASGSLRTSGNEQFF.

The J gene is TRBJ2-3, the V gene TRBV12-3 or TRBV12-4; the match to TRBD2 covers 14 bases. The J segment lost 0 bases and the V segment lost 6 bases, leaving 5 bases of the junction unmatched. The CDR3 is 17 residues long. The CDR3 DNA reads as TGTGCCAGCAGAGGGACTAGCGGGAGATCTAGCACAGATACGCAGTATTTT. This encodes CASRGTSGRSSTDTQYF.

The rearrangement uses TRBV20-1 and TRBJ2-1, with 8 bases that match TRBD2. V lost 0 bases and J lost 15; bases outside the gene matches: 7. The CDR3 contains 12 residues. The germline CDR1 and CDR2 sequences are DFQATT and SNEGSKA (reference sequence). CDR3: CSARDRTGGMFF. DNA of the CDR3: TGCAGTGCTAGAGATCGGACGGGGGGGATGTTCTTC.

This clonotype was counted a few times. The V gene is TRBV3-1, the J gene TRBJ1-5, with D unclear. CDR1 is LGHDT, CDR2 YNNKEL, per germline (reference sequence). V gave up 4 bases and J gave up 6 bases, with 13 bases separating them. The CDR3 loop spans 14 amino acids. CDR3 sequence reads: CASSRGRGGQPQHF. CDR3 bases: TGTGCCAGCAGCCGAGGGCGGGGAGGTCAGCCCCAGCATTTT.

This clonotype came up a few times. The V and J genes are TRBV29-1 and TRBJ2-3; D is perhaps TRBD1 (6 bases). Per germline, CDR1 SQVTM and CDR2 ANQGSEA. The CDR3 covers 14 residues. V lost 3 bases, J lost 3 bases, and 13 bases lay in between. CDR3 sequence reads: CSVETAGVTDTQYF. In DNA form, the CDR3 reads TGCAGCGTTGAGACGGCAGGGGTGACAGATACGCAGTATTTT.

The CDR3 sequence is CASSLGGTGLYEQYF. In DNA form, the CDR3 reads TGCGCCAGCAGCTTGGGGGGGACAGGGCTCTACGAGCAGTACTTC. V gene TRBV5-1 combines with J gene TRBJ2-7; the match to TRBD1 covers 9 bases. Germline CDR1 SGHRS, CDR2 YFSETQ. The V and J ends lost 0 bases and 3 bases, in that order; junction bases with no gene match: 4. This CDR3 spans 15 amino acids.

The chain recombines TRBV5-6 with TRBJ1-4; 10 bases map to TRBD1. The trim removed 3 bases at V and 5 bases at J, leaving 7 bases unmatched. The CDR3 runs to 16 residues. Germline CDR1 and CDR2: SGHDT and YYEEEE. The CDR3 protein is CASSSRDRGKNEKLFF. Here the CDR3 DNA reads TGTGCCAGCAGCTCCCGGGACAGGGGAAAAAATGAAAAACTGTTTTTT.